This TCR beta chain appears in the sequencing data of a study of human T cells and chemical hapten exposure. Background on the study: Small discrepancies in pooled library volume mainly accounted for the varying TCR yields per sample.

Time point meaning: patch test 2, 6 weeks after DPC sensitization. Treatment denoted: therapeutic diphenylcyclopropenone sensitization with weekly scalp DPC. The sample holds many counts of this clonotype. As yet, its antigen is unknown. Study-wide results and limits: The donors suffered from alopecia, so their immune response may not match that of healthy people.

TCRdb itself ran the RACE reads through MiXCR, one entry per CDR3 protein. The table has some 150,000 distinct CDR3 sequences, about 12% seen once. V lost 6 bases to trimming and J lost 5 bases; unmatched junction nucleotides: 15. Looked up from germline, CDR1 is SQVTM and CDR2 is ANQGSEA. CDR3 size: 15 residues. The source of this sequence is a woman in her fifties or sixties with alopecia areata. Some clones in this sample may be carry-over from other donors' samples. The chain combines TRBV29-1 with TRBJ2-5; 7 bases are shared with TRBD2. The sequenced sample was whole blood, obtained in connection with sensitization to the hapten diphenylcyclopropenone (DPC). The CDR3 DNA reads TGCAGCGTCACCGGGAGGCTAGCGGTAGGGGAGACCCAGTACTTC. This sequence encodes CSVTGRLAVGETQYF. Combining the CDR3 with reference TRBV29-1 and TRBJ2-5 gives the whole variable domain SAVISQKPSRDICQRGTSLTIQCQVDSQVTMMFWYRQQPGQSLTLIATANQGSEATYESGFVIDKFPISRPNLTFSTLTVSNMSPEDSSIYLCSVTGRLAVGETQYFGPGTRLLVL.